These 30 T cell receptor beta chains were sequenced from one sample in a study of vaccination and CD4 T cells after COVID-19. Documented time point: late sampling 161 to 241 days after vaccination in three convalescent patients. Treatment reported: roughly 11-day PBMC culture with coronavirus spike peptide pools or control peptides (ViraFEST assay). The Oncomine TCR Beta short-read assay sequenced DNA from cultured CD4+ T cells. MiXCR, run by TCRdb on the PCR reads, gives a single entry per CDR3 protein. This table holds 25,000 to 30,000 distinct CDR3 sequences, 40% to 45% found once. These TCRs' antigens remain unknown. This specimen was CD4+ T cells from blood, cultured in vitro, taken about 7 months after SARS-CoV-2 vaccination. These receptors were obtained from a human donor who had recovered from COVID-19.

V is TRBV20-1 and J is TRBJ2-3, with D hard to call. The germline V gene has CDR1 DFQATT and CDR2 SNEGSKA (reference sequence). This CDR3 is 12 amino acids long. V was cut by 6 bases and J by 2 bases, with 9 bases left in between. In DNA form, the CDR3 reads TGCAGTGCCGACCCGGACACAGATACGCAGTATTTT. This gives the protein CSADPDTDTQYF.

This clonotype ranks as medium-sized (0.01 to 0.1%). The gene calls are TRBV20-1 and TRBJ2-7, with TRBD2 identical over 13 bases. V lost 6 bases to trimming and J lost 2 bases; unmatched junction nucleotides: 4. From germline, CDR1 is DFQATT and CDR2 SNEGSKA (reference sequence). CDR3 size: 14 residues. DNA for the CDR3: TGCAGTGCCCAGGGACTAGCGGGAACCTACGAGCAGTACTTC. It encodes CSAQGLAGTYEQYF.

V is TRBV6-2 or TRBV6-3 and J is TRBJ2-7; D assignment may be TRBD1 or TRBD2 (5 bases each). Deletions cut 6 bases from V and 7 bases from J, with 19 bases between. The CDR3 is made up of 14 amino acids. The germline V gene encodes CDR1 MNHEY and CDR2 SVGEGT. Here the CDR3 reads CASRGDGPSREQYF. DNA of the CDR3: TGTGCCAGCAGGGGGGACGGCCCCTCCCGGGAGCAGTACTTC.

The chain recombines TRBV7-9 with TRBJ2-7; D is unresolved. The germline CDR1 and CDR2 sequences are SEHNR and FQNEAQ (reference sequence). V lost 5 bases and J 5 bases, leaving 10 bases between the germline ends. CDR3 length: 12 residues. The CDR3 DNA is TGTGCCAGCAGCGCTCGTAATAACGAGCAGTACTTC. Translating gives CASSARNNEQYF.

J is TRBJ1-6 and V is TRBV5-1; 7 bases map to TRBD1. The CDR3 length is 14 residues. V lost 4 bases to trimming and J lost 10 bases; unmatched junction nucleotides: 8. Looked up from germline, CDR1 is SGHRS and CDR2 is YFSETQ. The CDR3 DNA reads TGCGCCAGCAGCCTGGAGGGACAGACCTCACCCCTCCACTTT. Translated: CASSLEGQTSPLHF.

The chain employs TRBV6-1 and TRBJ2-7; a possible D gene is TRBD1 (5 bases). The CDR3 is 13 residues long. Trimming shortened V by 5 bases and J by 4 bases, and 12 bases separated the two germline ends. CDR1 and CDR2 (germline): MNHNS, SASEGT. This CDR3 reads CASSQGPRYEQYF. The CDR3 DNA reads TGTGCCAGCAGTCAGGGCCCTCGGTACGAGCAGTACTTC.

This sequence joins TRBV10-3 and TRBJ2-3; tentatively, D is TRBD1 or TRBD2 (5 bases each). With 0 bases removed from V and 1 base from J, the gap between germline ends came to 11 bases. The CDR3 contains 16 residues. Germline values: CDR1 ENHRY, CDR2 SYGVKD. The CDR3 DNA reads as TGTGCCATCAGTGAGTCCCCGGGACGAGGCACAGATACGCAGTATTTT. Protein sequence: CAISESPGRGTDTQYF.

The J gene is TRBJ2-7, the V gene TRBV27; 12 positions match TRBD2. The V segment lost 5 bases and the J segment 4 bases; nucleotides outside the gene matches: 6. CDR1 and CDR2 from the germline V gene are MNHEY and SMNVEV (reference sequence). The CDR3 runs to 15 residues. CDR3 sequence reads: CASSPRLAGDYEQYF. The CDR3 DNA follows: TGTGCCAGCAGTCCGCGACTAGCGGGGGATTACGAGCAGTACTTC.

This clonotype has just a few counts. The chain recombines TRBV7-6 with TRBJ1-1, with 7 bases fitting TRBD1. The CDR3 consists of 16 residues. Per the germline V gene, CDR1 is SGHVS and CDR2 is FNYEAQ. V lost 5 bases, J lost 11 bases, and 20 bases stayed unmatched. The CDR3 nucleotides read TGTGCCAGCAGCCGATATCAAAGGACAGGCTCTATTGGGGCTTTCTTT. This codes for CASSRYQRTGSIGAFF. Supplemented by reference TRBV7-6 and TRBJ1-1, the full variable domain reads GAGVSQSPRYKVTKRGQDVALRCDPISGHVSLYWYRQALGQGPEFLTYFNYEAQQDKSGLPNDRFSAERPEGSISTLTIQRTEQRDSAMYRCASSRYQRTGSIGAFFGQGTRLTVV.

The chain combines TRBV20-1 with TRBJ1-5; a weak D match, TRBD1 (5 bases). V lost 3 bases and J 3 bases, leaving 12 bases between the germline ends. The CDR3 is 14 residues long. Germline-derived CDR1 and CDR2 are DFQATT and SNEGSKA (reference sequence). Here the CDR3 DNA reads TGCAGTGCTAGCCTGGGGACCGACAATCAGCCCCAGCATTTT. It yields the protein CSASLGTDNQPQHF.

This clonotype was observed a handful of times. This chain joins TRBV20-1 and TRBJ1-5; 8 bases agree with TRBD1. The CDR3 has 15 residues. V shed 0 bases, J shed 2 bases, and the junction held 3 bases outside the gene matches. Germline CDR1 DFQATT, CDR2 SNEGSKA (reference sequence). The CDR3 sequence: CSARDNRGGNQPQHF. The DNA of the CDR3 is TGCAGTGCTAGAGATAACAGGGGGGGCAATCAGCCCCAGCATTTT.

The J gene is TRBJ1-6, the V gene TRBV4-1; no clear D gene. The length of the CDR3 is 16 residues. Trimming took 0 bases from V and 4 from J, leaving 10 bases between them. Germline assignment: CDR1 MGHRA and CDR2 YSYEKL. CDR3 region: CASSQDGRPYNSPLHF. In DNA, the CDR3 is TGCGCCAGCAGCCAAGACGGCAGACCATATAATTCACCCCTCCACTTT.

Only one count was recorded for this clonotype. With a much larger clone just one base away, this may be a read error. The chain couples TRBV27 to TRBJ2-5; no clear D gene. The CDR3 extends over 13 amino acids. Germline V gene lookup returns CDR1 MNHEY and CDR2 SMNVEV (reference sequence). CDR3 sequence (DNA): TGTGCCGGCAGTTTTCGCGGTCAAGAGACCCAGTACTTC. As protein: CAGSFRGQETQYF.

The chain combines TRBV7-2 with TRBJ2-2; no firm D call. V was clipped by 2 bases and J by 5 bases, with 12 bases between them. CDR1 and CDR2 from the germline V gene are SGHTA and FQGNSA. The CDR3 length is 15 residues. The CDR3 DNA sequence: TGTGCCAGCAGCTTATATGGTAGTTGGACCGGGGAGCTGTTTTTT. This sequence encodes CASSLYGSWTGELFF.

This chain links TRBV7-9 with TRBJ2-7; D ambiguous. Between the trimmed V and J ends, which lost 1 base and 6 bases, there was a span of 4 bases. Germline assignment: CDR1 SEHNR and CDR2 FQNEAQ (reference sequence). This CDR3 has 11 amino acids. The CDR3, as DNA: TGTGCCAGCAGCTTAGGGGTCGAGCAGTACTTC. This sequence encodes CASSLGVEQYF.

This clonotype was seen once. The chain recombines TRBV28 with TRBJ2-3, with D possibly TRBD2 on 6 matching bases. This CDR3 region has 15 residues. Germline V gene data show CDR1 as MDHEN and CDR2 as SYDVKM. The ends were cut back, 8 bases at V and 5 bases at J, with 20 bases in the middle. In nucleotides, the CDR3 is TGTGCCAGCTGCCCCGGGACTCTCGAGGGAGATACGCAGTATTTT. It codes for CASCPGTLEGDTQYF.

The chain links TRBV18 to TRBJ1-1; a possible D gene is TRBD1 (6 bases). Germline V gives CDR1 KGHSH, CDR2 LQKENI. Trimming shortened V by 3 bases and J by 2 bases, and 13 bases separated the two germline ends. This CDR3 spans 15 amino acids. The CDR3 loop is CASSPGRQANTEAFF. The CDR3 region has the DNA TGTGCCAGCTCACCGGGGCGACAGGCCAACACTGAAGCTTTCTTT.

The rearrangement links TRBV20-1 to TRBJ2-7; 8 bases fit TRBD2. V shed 1 base, J shed 3 bases, and the junction held 5 bases outside the gene matches. This CDR3 spans 14 amino acids. Germline assignment: CDR1 DFQATT and CDR2 SNEGSKA (reference sequence). The CDR3 spells CSARASGSDYEQYF. The CDR3 DNA is TGCAGTGCTAGAGCCAGCGGGAGTGACTACGAGCAGTACTTC.

This clonotype was found a few times. This CDR3 is CASSLVGKETQYF. CDR3 DNA: TGTGCCAGCAGCTTAGTGGGGAAAGAGACCCAGTACTTC. The chain links TRBV7-8 to TRBJ2-5, with no clear D. V lost 1 base and J lost 3, with 6 bases in between. CDR3 size: 13 residues. The germline gives CDR1 SGHVS, CDR2 FQNEAQ. Variable domain in full (rest from reference TRBV7-8 and TRBJ2-5): GAGVSQSPRYKVAKRGQDVALRCDPISGHVSLFWYQQALGQGPEFLTYFQNEAQLDKSGLPSDRFFAERPEGSVSTLKIQRTQQEDSAVYLCASSLVGKETQYFGPGTRLLVL.

CDR3 sequence reads: CASSIGMTGGYTF. CDR3 in DNA: TGTGCCAGTAGTATAGGCATGACGGGCGGCTACACCTTC. This chain uses TRBV19 with TRBJ1-2, with D uncertain. Germline CDR1 and CDR2: LNHDA and SQIVND (reference sequence). CDR3 size: 13 residues. V lost 1 base to trimming and J lost 8 bases, with 11 bases between them. Combining the CDR3 with reference TRBV19 and TRBJ1-2 gives the whole variable domain DGGITQSPKYLFRKEGQNVTLSCEQNLNHDAMYWYRQDPGQGLRLIYYSQIVNDFQKGDIAEGYSVSREKKESFPLTVTSAQKNPTAFYLCASSIGMTGGYTFGSGTRLTVV.

The rearrangement links TRBV20-1 to TRBJ2-7; TRBD2 matches at 8 bases. This CDR3 contains 15 residues. The J segment lost 3 bases and the V segment lost 3 bases, leaving 10 bases of the junction unmatched. Germline CDR1 is DFQATT and CDR2 is SNEGSKA (reference sequence). CDR3 residues: CSARIPGRARYEQYF. In nucleotides, the CDR3 is TGCAGTGCTAGGATCCCCGGGAGGGCCCGCTACGAGCAGTACTTC.

This clonotype is medium-sized within its sample. This chain links TRBV28 with TRBJ1-2; perhaps TRBD1 as D (6 bases). V was cut by 9 bases and J by 5 bases, with 16 bases left in between. Germline-derived CDR1 and CDR2 are MDHEN and SYDVKM. This CDR3 has 13 amino acids. CDR3 nucleotides: TGTGCCAGTCTCCGGGGGCCCATTTATGGCTACACCTTC. Protein sequence: CASLRGPIYGYTF.

CDR3 sequence (DNA): TGCAGTGGGACTAGCGGGAGTGTTGCAGATACGCAGTATTTT. Translation gives CSGTSGSVADTQYF. V and J are TRBV20-1 and TRBJ2-3; 13 nucleotides agree with TRBD2. V gave up 7 bases and J gave up 4 bases; unmatched junction bases: 5. This CDR3 spans 14 amino acids. Germline CDR1 is DFQATT and CDR2 is SNEGSKA (reference sequence).

The V and J genes are TRBV25-1 and TRBJ2-5; D unresolved. In germline, CDR1 is MGHDK, CDR2 SYGVNS. This CDR3 region has 14 residues. V was clipped by 3 bases and J by 0 bases, with 8 bases between them. The CDR3 DNA is TGTGCCAGCAGTGAGTCCTTGTACCAAGAGACCCAGTACTTC. Translated, it gives CASSESLYQETQYF.

This clonotype was counted a few times. The J gene is TRBJ2-1, the V gene TRBV28; 8 positions agree with TRBD2. J gave up 1 base and V 6 bases, and 8 bases lay outside the gene matches. The CDR3 contains 16 residues. Germline V gene sequence: CDR1 MDHEN, CDR2 SYDVKM. The CDR3 DNA reads TGTGCCAGCAGCCGCCATGGCGGGAGGTCCTACAATGAGCAGTTCTTC. This codes for CASSRHGGRSYNEQFF.

V usage is TRBV6-1 and J usage is TRBJ1-1; perhaps TRBD1 as D (6 bases). The CDR3 loop spans 13 amino acids. The germline V gene encodes CDR1 MNHNS and CDR2 SASEGT. The germline V and J ends were trimmed by 6 bases and 5 bases, with 13 bases remaining between them. This CDR3 is CASRDSLGTEAFF. DNA of the CDR3: TGTGCCAGCAGGGACAGCCTGGGGACTGAAGCTTTCTTT.

By share of the sample, this clonotype is medium-sized. The chain is built from TRBV28 and TRBJ2-5, with 7 nucleotides matching TRBD2. Germline V gives CDR1 MDHEN, CDR2 SYDVKM. The V segment lost 5 bases and the J segment 0 bases; nucleotides outside the gene matches: 3. This CDR3 is built from 14 residues. CDR3 bases: TGTGCCAGCAGTGCACTAGCGTACCAAGAGACCCAGTACTTC. Its translation: CASSALAYQETQYF.

This clonotype was counted once. V gene TRBV2 combines with J gene TRBJ1-2; D gene unclear. This CDR3 has 14 residues. V shed 5 bases and J shed 3 bases, with 13 bases lying between them. Germline CDR1 is SNHLY and CDR2 is FYNNEI. In DNA, the CDR3 is TGTGCCAGCAGTCAAGTCGGGAAGGACTATGGCTACACCTTC. It translates to CASSQVGKDYGYTF.

The chain uses TRBV6-5 and TRBJ2-1; 8 nucleotides agree with TRBD1. The CDR3 extends over 16 amino acids. CDR1 and CDR2 from the germline V gene are MNHEY and SVGAGI. J lost 4 bases, V lost 4 bases, and 9 bases had no gene match. Here the CDR3 DNA reads TGTGCCAGCAGTTGGAGTGGGACAGGAACATACAATGAGCAGTTCTTC. This codes for CASSWSGTGTYNEQFF.

The rearrangement joins TRBV7-9 to TRBJ2-1, with TRBD2 matching over 8 bases. CDR1 and CDR2 from the germline V gene are SEHNR and FQNEAQ (reference sequence). J gave up 10 bases and V 3 bases, and 11 bases lay outside the gene matches. This CDR3 is built from 15 residues. CDR3 in DNA: TGTGCCAGCAGCTTGAACGGGACTAGACGCCTCGAGCAGTTCTTC. Its translation is CASSLNGTRRLEQFF.